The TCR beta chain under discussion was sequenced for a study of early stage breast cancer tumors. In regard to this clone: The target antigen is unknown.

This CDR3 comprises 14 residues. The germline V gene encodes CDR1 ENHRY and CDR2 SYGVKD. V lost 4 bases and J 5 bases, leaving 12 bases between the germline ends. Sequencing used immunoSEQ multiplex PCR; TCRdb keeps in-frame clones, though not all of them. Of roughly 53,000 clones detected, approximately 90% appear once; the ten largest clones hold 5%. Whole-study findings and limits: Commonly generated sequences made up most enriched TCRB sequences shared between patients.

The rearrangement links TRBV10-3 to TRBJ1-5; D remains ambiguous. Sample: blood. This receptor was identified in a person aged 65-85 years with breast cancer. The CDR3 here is CAISVTTRDQPQHF. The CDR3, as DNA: TGTGCCATCAGTGTCACTACCCGGGATCAGCCCCAGCATTTT.